The 4 T cell receptor beta chains below were found in one sample sequenced in a study of cytomegalovirus exposure and HLA in healthy donors. 13 Jbeta primers and 60 Vbeta primers were used for the PCR. Assay: immunoSEQ multiplex PCR; the TCRdb copy retains only in-frame clones and omits some. The profile shows fewer than 130,000 clones, approximately 86% of them singletons. Input material: PBMCs. These receptors all stem from a man in his forties in good health and CMV-seronegative.

This clone appeared a single time. The chain is built from TRBV27 and TRBJ1-2; D is uncertain. Germline CDR1 MNHEY, CDR2 SMNVEV (reference sequence). With 5 bases removed from V and 5 bases from J, the gap between germline ends came to 9 bases. There are 12 residues in the CDR3. In nucleotides, the CDR3 is TGTGCCAGCAGTCTAGCGGGTTATGGCTACACCTTC. Its protein product is CASSLAGYGYTF.

This sequence joins TRBV5-4 and TRBJ1-1; 7 bases are shared with TRBD1. The V and J ends lost 0 bases and 2 bases, in that order; junction bases with no gene match: 4. This CDR3 has 15 residues. Germline lookup yields CDR1 SGHNT and CDR2 YYREEE (reference sequence). In DNA form, the CDR3 reads TGTGCCAGCAGCTTGGCCGCAGGGGGAAACACTGAAGCTTTCTTT. It yields the protein CASSLAAGGNTEAFF. Using reference TRBV5-4 and TRBJ1-1 for the parts outside the CDR3, the full variable domain is ETGVTQSPTHLIKTRGQQVTLRCSSQSGHNTVSWYQQALGQGPQFIFQYYREEENGRGNFPPRFSGLQFPNYSSELNVNALELDDSALYLCASSLAAGGNTEAFFGQGTRLTVV.

The J gene is TRBJ1-2, the V gene TRBV6-1; a possible D gene is TRBD1 (6 bases). This CDR3 has 16 amino acids. V dropped 2 bases and J dropped 2 bases, with 15 bases sitting between them. Looked up from germline, CDR1 is MNHNS and CDR2 is SASEGT. The CDR3 DNA reads TGTGCCAGCAGTGAACGCCCGGGACATTCAAACTATGGCTACACCTTC. It encodes CASSERPGHSNYGYTF.

CDR3 DNA sequence: TGTGCCAGCAGCTTAAAGGGGCTGGTGGAGACCCAGTACTTC. Protein: CASSLKGLVETQYF. The chain carries TRBV5-8 and TRBJ2-5; weak D call: TRBD1 (5 bases). This CDR3 region has 14 residues. Germline loops: CDR1 SGHTS, CDR2 YDEGEE. Trimming took 2 bases from V and 5 from J, leaving 13 bases between them. Filled out from reference TRBV5-8 and TRBJ2-5, the complete variable domain reads EAGVTQSPTHLIKTRGQQATLRCSPISGHTSVYWYQQALGLGLQFLLWYDEGEERNRGNFPPRFSGRQFPNYSSELNVNALELEDSALYLCASSLKGLVETQYFGPGTRLLVL.